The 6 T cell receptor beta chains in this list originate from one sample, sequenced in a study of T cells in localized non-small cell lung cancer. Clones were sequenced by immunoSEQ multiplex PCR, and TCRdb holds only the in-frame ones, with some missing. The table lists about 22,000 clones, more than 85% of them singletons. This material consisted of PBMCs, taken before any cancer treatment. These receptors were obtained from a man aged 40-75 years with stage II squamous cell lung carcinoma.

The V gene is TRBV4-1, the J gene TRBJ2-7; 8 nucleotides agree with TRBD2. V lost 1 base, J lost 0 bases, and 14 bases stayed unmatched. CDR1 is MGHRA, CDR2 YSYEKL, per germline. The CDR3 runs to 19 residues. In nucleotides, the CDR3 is TGCGCCAGCAGCCAAGTGTTGAGGGCTAGCGGGTCCCCCTCCTACGAGCAGTACTTC. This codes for CASSQVLRASGSPSYEQYF.

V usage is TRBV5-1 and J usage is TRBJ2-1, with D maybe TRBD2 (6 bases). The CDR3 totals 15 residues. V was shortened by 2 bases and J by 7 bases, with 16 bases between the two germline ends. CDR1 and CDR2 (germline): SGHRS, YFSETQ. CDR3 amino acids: CASSLLAGRGNEQFF. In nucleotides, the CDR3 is TGCGCCAGCAGCTTATTGGCGGGAAGAGGTAATGAGCAGTTCTTC.

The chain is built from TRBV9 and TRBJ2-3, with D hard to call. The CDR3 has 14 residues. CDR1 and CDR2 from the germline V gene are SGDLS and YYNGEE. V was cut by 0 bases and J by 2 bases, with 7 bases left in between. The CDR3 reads CASSVGVVTDTQYF. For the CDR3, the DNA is TGTGCCAGCAGCGTAGGGGTAGTCACAGATACGCAGTATTTT.

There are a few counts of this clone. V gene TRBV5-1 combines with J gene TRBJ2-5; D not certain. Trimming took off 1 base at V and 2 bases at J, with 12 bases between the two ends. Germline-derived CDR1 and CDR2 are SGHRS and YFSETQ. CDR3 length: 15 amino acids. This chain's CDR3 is CASSLLPRWQETQYF. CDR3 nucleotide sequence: TGCGCCAGCAGCTTGTTACCCAGGTGGCAAGAGACCCAGTACTTC.

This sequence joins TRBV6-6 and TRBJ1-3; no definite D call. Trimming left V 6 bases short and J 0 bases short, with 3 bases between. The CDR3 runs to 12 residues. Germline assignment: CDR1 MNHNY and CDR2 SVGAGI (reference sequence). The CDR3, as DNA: TGTGCCAGCAGCAACTCTGGAAACACCATATATTTT. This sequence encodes CASSNSGNTIYF.

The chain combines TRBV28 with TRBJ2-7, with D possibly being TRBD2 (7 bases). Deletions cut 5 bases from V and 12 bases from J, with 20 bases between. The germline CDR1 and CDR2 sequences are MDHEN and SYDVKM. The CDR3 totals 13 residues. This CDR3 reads CASSLPGGPRAYF. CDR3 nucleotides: TGTGCCAGCAGTCTCCCCGGGGGGCCCCGGGCGTACTTC.